The 15 T cell receptor beta chains given below trace back to one sample, sequenced in a study of post-analysis software for immune sequencing data. Unique molecular identifiers were carried by the TCR beta cDNA libraries. Each CDR3 protein gets one entry after TCRdb re-called the PCR reads with MiXCR. The sample yields approximately 180,000 distinct CDR3 sequences, approximately 30% seen once. Findings and limits, study-wide: There were about 5 TRBV segments more frequent in patients than controls, and TRBV5-6, TRBV5-1 and TRBV20-1 were among them.

What these receptors recognize is not known. Sequenced: blood. Receptors were obtained from a girl between 10 and 17 years old with multiple sclerosis.

A few counts support this clonotype. The chain has TRBV9 and TRBJ2-7; the D gene is possibly TRBD1 (6 bases). Deletions cut 4 bases from V and 2 bases from J, with 13 bases between. CDR3 length: 14 residues. The V gene's germline CDR1 is SGDLS and CDR2 YYNGEE. CDR3 nucleotides: TGTGCCAGCAGCCAGGGGCAGCAAACCTACGAGCAGTACTTC. Translation: CASSQGQQTYEQYF.

The chain couples TRBV6-5 to TRBJ2-5; the match to TRBD1 covers 7 bases. J was trimmed by 3 bases and V by 5 bases; bases with no gene match: 3. Germline V lookup: CDR1 MNHEY, CDR2 SVGAGI. This CDR3 contains 13 residues. CDR3 sequence: CASSITGEETQYF. The CDR3 nucleotides read TGTGCCAGCAGTATAACAGGGGAAGAGACCCAGTACTTC.

Ten or more counts support this clonotype. This chain uses TRBV5-6 with TRBJ2-1; 9 bases map to TRBD1. Trimming cost V 4 bases and J 7 bases; bases outside gene matches: 9. This CDR3 has 15 amino acids. Germline values: CDR1 SGHDT, CDR2 YYEEEE. The CDR3 sequence is CASSLSRQGGNEQFF. CDR3 coding DNA: TGTGCCAGCAGCCTTTCGCGACAGGGGGGAAATGAGCAGTTCTTC.

The rearrangement links TRBV9 to TRBJ2-3; the D call may be TRBD1 or TRBD2 (5 bases each). The CDR3 has 15 residues. The V and J ends lost 3 bases and 2 bases respectively, with 13 bases between them. Germline loops: CDR1 SGDLS, CDR2 YYNGEE. CDR3 nucleotide sequence: TGTGCCAGCAGCGCAGTAGGGGACGTCACAGATACGCAGTATTTT. Its protein product is CASSAVGDVTDTQYF.

This clonotype was counted only a few times. The chain is built from TRBV5-1 and TRBJ2-2; 11 bases agree with TRBD2. The trim removed 4 bases at V and 9 bases at J, leaving 2 bases unmatched. Per the germline V gene, CDR1 is SGHRS and CDR2 is YFSETQ. The CDR3 contains 13 residues. This CDR3 is CASSATSGRELFF. The CDR3 nucleotides are TGCGCCAGCAGCGCGACTAGCGGGAGGGAGCTGTTTTTT.

This clonotype was detected many times. J is TRBJ2-7 and V is TRBV4-2, with TRBD2 matching over 9 bases. The CDR3 contains 15 residues. V was pared by 4 bases and J by 3 bases, with 7 bases of the junction left unmatched. In germline, CDR1 is LGHNA, CDR2 YNFKEQ. This CDR3 reads CASSPRIAGDYEQYF. CDR3 nucleotides: TGTGCCAGCAGCCCGAGGATAGCGGGAGACTACGAGCAGTACTTC.

This clonotype was seen many times. V and J are TRBV20-1 and TRBJ1-2, with a possible D match to TRBD1 (6 bases). The CDR3 covers 12 residues. CDR1 and CDR2 from the germline V gene are DFQATT and SNEGSKA (reference sequence). V lost 3 bases and J lost 5, with 10 bases in between. CDR3 in DNA: TGCAGTGCTAGGGAGGGGGGGTATGGCTACACCTTC. This gives the protein CSAREGGYGYTF.

The chain links TRBV11-2 to TRBJ1-1, with 8 bases lining up with TRBD1. The J segment lost 0 bases and the V segment lost 1 base, leaving 16 bases of the junction unmatched. CDR1 and CDR2 (germline): SGHAT, FQNNGV. There are 20 residues in the CDR3. The CDR3 region is CASSLGTGSFHITLNTEAFF. Here the CDR3 DNA reads TGTGCCAGCAGCTTAGGGACAGGGTCGTTCCACATCACGCTGAACACTGAAGCTTTCTTT.

This clonotype was seen a handful of times. The chain carries TRBV11-2 and TRBJ1-2; no clear D gene. There are 12 residues in the CDR3. Germline V gene lookup returns CDR1 SGHAT and CDR2 FQNNGV. Between the trimmed V and J ends, which lost 7 bases and 7 bases, there was a span of 13 bases. The CDR3 protein is CASTSPRGGYTF. In DNA form, the CDR3 reads TGTGCCAGCACCAGTCCTCGGGGTGGCTACACCTTC.

This clonotype has at least ten counts. The chain employs TRBV5-4 and TRBJ2-1; possibly TRBD2 for D (5 bases). CDR1 is SGHNT and CDR2 is YYREEE in the germline V gene (reference sequence). The V end was cut by 0 bases, the J end by 4 bases, with 11 bases between. This CDR3 spans 15 amino acids. DNA for the CDR3: TGTGCCAGCAGCTTGGTTGCGGGCGGATACAATGAGCAGTTCTTC. Translation gives CASSLVAGGYNEQFF.

V usage is TRBV11-2 and J usage is TRBJ2-7, with 8 nucleotides matching TRBD2. Germline loops: CDR1 SGHAT, CDR2 FQNNGV. The CDR3 spans 14 residues. V was pared by 5 bases and J by 2 bases, with 5 bases of the junction left unmatched. CDR3 sequence reads: CASSPVAGTYEQYF. The DNA of the CDR3 is TGTGCCAGCAGCCCTGTAGCGGGAACCTACGAGCAGTACTTC.

A remark on this clonotype: A read error is possible here, since a much larger clone lies one base away. V is TRBV11-3 and J is TRBJ2-1, with D maybe TRBD2 (5 bases). Per the germline V gene, CDR1 is SGHNT and CDR2 is YENEEA. Trimming took off 8 bases at V and 10 bases at J, with 15 bases between the two ends. The CDR3 loop spans 12 amino acids. CDR3 in DNA: TGTGCCAGCCGCACCGGGGAAGCGGAGCAGTTCTTC. Its protein is CASRTGEAEQFF. The complete variable domain, with remaining parts taken from reference TRBV11-3 and TRBJ2-1, reads EAGVVQSPRYKIIEKKQPVAFWCNPISGHNTLYWYLQNLGQGPELLIRYENEEAVDDSQLPKDRFSAERLKGVDSTLKIQPAELGDSAVYLCASRTGEAEQFFGPGTRLTVL.

This clonotype has just a few counts. V and J are TRBV5-1 and TRBJ1-1, with D maybe TRBD1 (6 bases). This CDR3 has 16 amino acids. Trimming pared 3 bases from V and 2 bases from J, leaving 17 bases between. Germline V gene lookup returns CDR1 SGHRS and CDR2 YFSETQ. The CDR3 protein is CASSSTGAGRNTEAFF. For the CDR3, the DNA is TGCGCCAGCAGCTCAACGGGGGCAGGGAGAAACACTGAAGCTTTCTTT.

This clonotype was seen many times. The CDR3 here is CASSPPVATGQEQYF. The DNA for the CDR3 is TGTGCCAGCTCACCACCGGTCGCGACAGGGCAAGAGCAGTACTTC. J is TRBJ2-7 and V is TRBV18; 7 bases map to TRBD1. The germline gives CDR1 KGHSH, CDR2 LQKENI. V lost 0 bases, J lost 7 bases, and 9 bases stayed unmatched. This CDR3 contains 15 residues.

Only a few counts were recorded for this clonotype. This chain links TRBV7-9 with TRBJ2-2; D may be TRBD1 (6 bases). Germline assignment: CDR1 SEHNR and CDR2 FQNEAQ (reference sequence). Trimming shortened V by 4 bases and J by 1 base, and 7 bases separated the two germline ends. CDR3 length equals 14 residues. The chain's CDR3 is CASSYRVNTGELFF. CDR3 in DNA: TGTGCCAGCAGCTACAGGGTGAACACCGGGGAGCTGTTTTTT.